The rows below give T cell receptor beta chains drawn from one sample of a study of identical twins. TCRdb re-analysed the 5' RACE reads in MiXCR, keeping a single row per CDR3 protein. The data show about 220,000 distinct CDR3 sequences, 6% to 8% seen once. These records were also assigned to another study, of yellow fever vaccine responses in identical twins.

Input material: CD8+ T cells sorted from blood. Source of these receptors: a woman between 18 and 29 years old in good health. CDR3s include the opening cysteine and the closing phenylalanine or tryptophan. The D gene is left open where the match is weak. Where a row states a size, it is once, few, many or the class of an expanded clone; other rows omit it.

size,V,D,J,DNA,CDR3
-,TRBV2,-,TRBJ2-1,TGTGCCAGCAGTAGACAGTTGAATGAGCAGTTCTTC,CASSRQLNEQFF
-,TRBV12-5,-,TRBJ1-2,TGTGCTAGTGGCCCGGACATATCCTATGGCTACACCTTC,CASGPDISYGYTF
many,TRBV12-3/TRBV12-4,TRBD1,TRBJ1-5,TGTGCCAGCAGGTTAGGACAGGGGAGTCAGCCCCAGCATTTT,CASRLGQGSQPQHF
few,TRBV12-3/TRBV12-4,TRBD1,TRBJ2-1,TGTGCCAGCAGTTCGACAGGGGCCTGGGTAGATGAGCAGTTCTTC,CASSSTGAWVDEQFF
many,TRBV6-5,-,TRBJ1-4,TGTGCCAGCAGTTACGCTGAGGGGGGGGATAATGAAAAACTGTTTTTT,CASSYAEGGDNEKLFF
few,TRBV12-3/TRBV12-4,TRBD2,TRBJ2-2,TGTGCCAGCAGTTCCTTGGCGGGGGGGCCCCCCGGGGAGCTGTTTTTT,CASSSLAGGPPGELFF
few,TRBV20-1,-,TRBJ1-1,TGCAACCCTTACGGGGGGTTTGGCACTGAAGCTTTCTTT,CNPYGGFGTEAFF
-,TRBV5-5,TRBD1,TRBJ2-3,TGTGCCAGCAGCAAACAGGGGAAAAGCACAGATACGCAGTATTTT,CASSKQGKSTDTQYF
-,TRBV20-1,-,TRBJ2-3,TGCAGTGCTAGAAGGGGCAGGGAGGCAGATACGCAGTATTTT,CSARRGREADTQYF
-,TRBV11-3,-,TRBJ2-1,TGTGCCAGCAGCCACCGTCACAATGAGCAGTTCTTC,CASSHRHNEQFF
many,TRBV10-3,-,TRBJ2-7,TGTGCCACGACCGAAGCCTACGAGCAGTACTTC,CATTEAYEQYF
-,TRBV20-1,-,TRBJ2-2,TGCAGTGCCTCAACCACCGGGGAGCTGTTTTTT,CSASTTGELFF
few,TRBV29-1,-,TRBJ2-3,TGCAGCGTTGAGCGGGGTGGGCCAGATACGCAGTATTTT,CSVERGGPDTQYF
few,TRBV27,-,TRBJ2-7,TGTGCCAGCATCTCGCGGGACGGGTTCGAGCAGTACTTC,CASISRDGFEQYF
few,TRBV10-3,-,TRBJ2-7,TGTGCCATCAGTGAGCCCGAGACAGGAAACTACGAGCAGTACTTC,CAISEPETGNYEQYF
-,TRBV29-1,-,TRBJ2-7,TGCAGCGTTGAAGGAACTACTTACGAGCAGTACTTC,CSVEGTTYEQYF
-,TRBV7-9,TRBD2,TRBJ2-1,TGTGCCAGCAGCTCCGGGACTAGCGGGAGTACCTACAATGAGCAGTTCTTC,CASSSGTSGSTYNEQFF
many,TRBV27,-,TRBJ2-4,TGTGCCAGCATCTCGGACCACATTCAGTACTTC,CASISDHIQYF
few,TRBV12-3/TRBV12-4,-,TRBJ2-2,TGTGCCAGCAGTTTAGCTTGGGACGGGGAGCTGTTTTTT,CASSLAWDGELFF
many,TRBV5-1,TRBD1,TRBJ2-7,TGCGCCAGCAGCATCCGACAGGGGAGGGAGCAGTACTTC,CASSIRQGREQYF
-,TRBV3-1,-,TRBJ2-1,TGTGCCAGCAGCCTAACCGGGACTGAGGGGTACAATGAGCAGTTCTTC,CASSLTGTEGYNEQFF
few,TRBV24-1,-,TRBJ2-1,TGTGCCACCAGTGATTTTAGGGCTAGCTCCTACAATGAGCAGTTCTTC,CATSDFRASSYNEQFF
many,TRBV28,-,TRBJ2-1,TGTGCCAGCAGTTTAGCCAGGGGCAATGAGCAGTTCTTC,CASSLARGNEQFF
many,TRBV20-1,-,TRBJ2-5,TGCAGTGCTAGAGATCTTACGGGACGCCAACAAGAGACCCAGTACTTC,CSARDLTGRQQETQYF
-,TRBV27,TRBD2,TRBJ2-6,TGTGCCAGCAGTCGCCGGGAGGTTTGGTCTGGGGCCAACGTCCTGACTTTC,CASSRREVWSGANVLTF
few,TRBV10-2,TRBD2,TRBJ2-7,TGCGCCAGCAGTACCGGGACTAGCGGGATAGTCGAGCAGTACTTC,CASSTGTSGIVEQYF
many,TRBV12-3/TRBV12-4,-,TRBJ1-1,TGTGCCAGCAGCTCCGGGACACCGAACACTGAAGCTTTCTTT,CASSSGTPNTEAFF
-,TRBV13,TRBD2,TRBJ2-5,TGTGCCAGCAGCACTAGACCCCTACCCGGCGCTAGCGGGAGTTCGGAGACCCAGTACTTC,CASSTRPLPGASGSSETQYF
many,TRBV2,-,TRBJ2-1,TGTGCCAGCAGGGAGGAGGGTTACAATGAGCAGTTCTTC,CASREEGYNEQFF
many,TRBV29-1,TRBD2,TRBJ2-5,TGCAGCGTGGATGGGATGCGGGGGGCACAAGAGACCCAGTACTTC,CSVDGMRGAQETQYF
many,TRBV4-1,-,TRBJ2-1,TGCGCCAGCAGCCAAGGAGGCTTACCCAGACATGAGCAGTTCTTC,CASSQGGLPRHEQFF
many,TRBV6-8,-,TRBJ1-5,TGTGCCAGCAGTTACGGGTTTCCTCAGCCCCAGCATTTT,CASSYGFPQPQHF
many,TRBV12-3/TRBV12-4,-,TRBJ2-1,TGTGCCAGCAGTTATGCTAGAAGGGAGCAGTTCTTC,CASSYARREQFF
many,TRBV10-2,TRBD2,TRBJ2-1,TGCGCCAGCAGTGAAAGACTAGCGGGAGTAAATGAGCAGTTCTTC,CASSERLAGVNEQFF
many,TRBV7-9,TRBD2,TRBJ2-2,TGTGCCAGCAGCCACCCGAGGGGACTAGCGTCGACCGGGGAGCTGTTTTTT,CASSHPRGLASTGELFF
many,TRBV15,-,TRBJ1-1,TGTGCCACCAGCAGACCAGGGGCGGACACTGAAGCTTTCTTT,CATSRPGADTEAFF
-,TRBV4-2,-,TRBJ2-1,TGTGCCAGCAGCCAAGATTTTCCCGGGAGCAACTCCTACAATGAGCAGTTCTTC,CASSQDFPGSNSYNEQFF
few,TRBV5-1,TRBD1,TRBJ2-5,TGCGCCAGCAGCGGATCAACAGGGGCCTGGGAGGAGACCCAGTACTTC,CASSGSTGAWEETQYF